The source of this T cell receptor beta chain is a study of early T cells in non-severe SARS-CoV-2 infection. Overall study context: Chains from this unsorted whole-blood bulk RNA could not be paired.

CDR3 size: 13 residues. V lost 0 bases and J lost 5, with 9 bases in between. Germline V gene sequence: CDR1 SGHRS, CDR2 YFSETQ. TCRdb re-called the 5' RACE reads through MiXCR, storing one row per CDR3 protein. The sample holds about 90,000 distinct CDR3 sequences, approximately 12% seen once. The input for sequencing was whole blood, taken at baseline. The chain uses TRBV5-1 and TRBJ2-7; D is ambiguous. The origin of this receptor is an adult who was a healthcare worker with PCR-confirmed SARS-CoV-2 infection or an uninfected control (not recorded which). CDR3 in amino acids: CASSLGQDDEQYF. CDR3 coding DNA: TGCGCCAGCAGCTTGGGGCAGGACGACGAGCAGTACTTC. Using reference TRBV5-1 and TRBJ2-7 for the parts outside the CDR3, the full variable domain is KAGVTQTPRYLIKTRGQQVTLSCSPISGHRSVSWYQQTPGQGLQFLFEYFSETQRNKGNFPGRFSGRQFSNSRSEMNVSTLELGDSALYLCASSLGQDDEQYFGPGTRLTVT.